One and the same sample provided the 20 T cell receptor beta chains below, sequenced in a study of spatial heterogeneity in lung cancer. Study-level findings and limits: Tumor mutation count correlated with how many alpha and beta TCRs expanded intratumorally.

The time point here: sample taken at primary tumor resection. These receptors' antigens are unknown. TCRdb fed the 5' RACE reads into MiXCR, producing one record per CDR3 protein. Among about 18,000 distinct CDR3 sequences listed, 8.5% to 10% were seen once. This specimen was lung tumor tissue, taken at surgery. These receptors originate from a female donor with early-stage non-small cell lung cancer.

This clonotype was detected ten times or more. This beta chain was picked up by a library intended for alpha chains and is off target, so its count carries little meaning. V is TRBV6-5 and J is TRBJ1-1; 9 bases agree with TRBD1. Trimming cost V 7 bases and J 5 bases; bases outside gene matches: 8. The germline CDR1 and CDR2 sequences are MNHEY and SVGAGI. This CDR3 has 14 amino acids. This chain's CDR3 is CASTPGTGFTEAFF. For the CDR3, the DNA is TGTGCCAGCACACCCGGGACAGGGTTTACTGAAGCTTTCTTT.

In regard to this clonotype: Because this beta chain is a stray read in a library intended to capture alpha chains, its abundance should not be given much weight. The chain combines TRBV11-2 with TRBJ2-3; D remains unclear. The germline CDR1 and CDR2 sequences are SGHAT and FQNNGV. The CDR3 totals 13 residues. Deletions cut 3 bases from V and 5 bases from J, with 9 bases between. In DNA, the CDR3 is TGTGCCAGCAGCTTCGACCGAGAAGATACGCAGTATTTT. Its translation is CASSFDREDTQYF.

The table lists this clonotype with many counts. The library was built for alpha chains, so this beta chain is an off-target read and its size means little. This chain joins TRBV7-2 and TRBJ2-1; D is undetermined. With 5 bases removed from V and 0 bases from J, the gap between germline ends came to 5 bases. The CDR3 sequence is 13 residues long. Germline CDR1 SGHTA, CDR2 FQGNSA. The CDR3 sequence is CASSRVSYNEQFF. The CDR3 nucleotides are TGTGCCAGCAGCCGCGTCTCCTACAATGAGCAGTTCTTC.

This clonotype was observed at least ten times. This beta chain is a stray sequence in a library constructed for alpha chains; its clone size is not meaningful. This sequence joins TRBV4-1 and TRBJ2-3, with D maybe TRBD2 (5 bases). V dropped 5 bases and J dropped 5 bases, with 14 bases sitting between them. This CDR3 has 14 amino acids. The germline gives CDR1 MGHRA, CDR2 YSYEKL. The CDR3 DNA reads TGCGCCAGCAGCAGCGGAGCCCCCCGAGATACGCAGTATTTT. Translation: CASSSGAPRDTQYF.

On this clonotype: This beta chain is a stray sequence in a library constructed for alpha chains; its clone size is not meaningful. The rearrangement uses TRBV20-1 and TRBJ1-1; 9 bases agree with TRBD1. This CDR3 region has 14 residues. After removal of 2 bases from V and 4 bases from J, the junction contained 5 bases not matched to a gene. CDR1 DFQATT and CDR2 SNEGSKA come from the germline V gene (reference sequence). CDR3 sequence: CSARTGGAGTEAFF. DNA for the CDR3: TGCAGTGCTAGAACAGGGGGCGCGGGCACTGAAGCTTTCTTT.

This clonotype is medium-sized (0.01 to 0.1%) in the sample. Because the library targeted alpha chains, this beta chain is an off-target read whose size means little. The rearrangement links TRBV28 to TRBJ1-4; 7 bases line up with TRBD1. Germline V gene sequence: CDR1 MDHEN, CDR2 SYDVKM. CDR3 size: 15 residues. J gave up 0 bases and V 8 bases, and 6 bases lay outside the gene matches. The CDR3 region is CASRDSPATNEKLFF. CDR3 bases: TGTGCCAGCCGGGACAGCCCTGCAACTAATGAAAAACTGTTTTTT.

The table lists this clonotype with many counts. A library made for alpha chains picked up this beta chain off target, so its size means little. The V gene is TRBV20-1, the J gene TRBJ2-3; possible D gene TRBD2, 5 bases. Deletions cut 7 bases from V and 1 base from J, with 12 bases between. The CDR3 runs to 13 residues. Germline V gene lookup returns CDR1 DFQATT and CDR2 SNEGSKA (reference sequence). The CDR3 sequence is CSVLLGGTDTQYF. The CDR3 nucleotides are TGCAGTGTATTACTCGGGGGCACAGATACGCAGTATTTT.

Points on this clonotype: With the library built for alpha chains, this beta chain is off target and its frequency is not meaningful. The chain employs TRBV6-2 or TRBV6-3 and TRBJ1-6; 7 nucleotides match TRBD1. V lost 10 bases and J lost 7; bases outside the gene matches: 7. Germline assignment: CDR1 MNHEY and CDR2 SVGEGT. This CDR3 is 13 amino acids long. DNA for the CDR3: TGTGCCACCCACTCGGGACAGAATTCACCCCTCCACTTT. Protein sequence: CATHSGQNSPLHF.

A word on this clonotype: Just one base apart from a much larger clone, this may be a read error. With the library built for alpha chains, this beta chain is off target and its frequency is not meaningful. V usage is TRBV18 and J usage is TRBJ2-5; D is unclear. The CDR3 length is 12 residues. CDR1 and CDR2 (germline): KGHSH, LQKENI. CDR3 nucleotide sequence: TGTGTCAGCTCAGCCCCCCAAGAGACCCAGTACTTC. It specifies CVSSAPQETQYF.

Turning to this clonotype: This beta chain lies outside the target of a library built for alpha chains; its clone size means little. The chain employs TRBV30 and TRBJ1-1; TRBD1 agrees at 9 bases. This CDR3 spans 14 amino acids. CDR1 and CDR2 from the germline V gene are GTSNPN and SVGIG (reference sequence). V shed 1 base and J 2 bases; nucleotides not matched to a gene: 2. CDR3 sequence reads: CAWSEDRGNTEAFF. The CDR3 nucleotides are TGTGCCTGGAGTGAGGACAGGGGCAACACTGAAGCTTTCTTT.

There are many counts of this clonotype. This beta chain is an off-target read within a library intended for alpha chains, so its frequency means little. DNA for the CDR3: TGTGCCGGGGGGCGTGGGGAGCAGTACTTC. Protein: CAGGRGEQYF. The chain combines TRBV10-3 with TRBJ2-7, with D possibly being TRBD1 or TRBD2 (6 bases each). V lost 11 bases and J lost 7, with 12 bases in between. Per the germline V gene, CDR1 is ENHRY and CDR2 is SYGVKD. The CDR3 length is 10 residues.

Note on this clonotype: This beta chain came through as a stray read in a library set up for alpha chains, and its size says little. The rearrangement uses TRBV6-2 or TRBV6-3 and TRBJ1-6; D remains unclear. There are 18 residues in the CDR3. Germline lookup yields CDR1 MNHEY and CDR2 SVGEGT. With 2 bases removed from V and 2 bases from J, the gap between germline ends came to 16 bases. DNA of the CDR3: TGTGCCAGCAGTTACCTCCTGGGAAGGCACGCCTATAATTCACCCCTCCACTTT. This translates into CASSYLLGRHAYNSPLHF.

A note on this clonotype: For a library built for alpha chains, this beta chain is a stray read; little rests on its size. The chain combines TRBV4-3 with TRBJ2-2, with D perhaps assigned TRBD1 or TRBD2 (6 bases each). Trimming stripped 1 base from V and 4 bases from J, with 16 bases between. This CDR3 region has 17 residues. Germline V CDR1 and CDR2: LGHNA, YSLEER. The CDR3 DNA is TGCGCCAGCAGCCAAGTCGGGGGCAGGGTTGGCACCGGGGAGCTGTTTTTT. Amino acid sequence: CASSQVGGRVGTGELFF.

Regarding this clonotype: This beta chain lies outside the target of a library built for alpha chains; its clone size means little. The rearrangement joins TRBV7-2 to TRBJ2-7; a weak D match, TRBD1 (6 bases). The V end lost 3 bases, the J end lost 6 bases, and 12 bases lay between the germline ends. There are 13 residues in the CDR3. Germline CDR1 and CDR2: SGHTA and FQGNSA. For the CDR3, the DNA is TGTGCCAGCAGCTTTACAGGGATCCTCGAGCAGTACTTC. Translated: CASSFTGILEQYF.

Comments on this clonotype: This beta chain is an unintended read in a library built for alpha chains; its size means little. The CDR3 loop reads CAWRTILMNTEAFF. CDR3 coding DNA: TGTGCCTGGAGGACCATTTTGATGAACACTGAAGCTTTCTTT. The V and J genes are TRBV30 and TRBJ1-1; D is unresolved. CDR3 length: 14 residues. Trimming removed 3 bases from V and 0 bases from J, with 11 bases in between. CDR1 is GTSNPN, CDR2 SVGIG, per germline (reference sequence).

The sample holds many counts of this clonotype. This beta chain appears as a stray read in a library generated for alpha chains; its size is not informative. This rearrangement joins TRBV18 to TRBJ1-6, with TRBD1 matching over 7 bases. Germline CDR1 is KGHSH and CDR2 is LQKENI. V gave up 5 bases and J gave up 7 bases; unmatched junction bases: 5. The CDR3 spans 14 residues. The CDR3 region is CASSAGTDNSPLHF. The CDR3 region has the DNA TGTGCCAGCTCAGCCGGGACAGACAATTCACCCCTCCACTTT. Variable domain in full (rest from reference TRBV18 and TRBJ1-6): NAGVMQNPRHLVRRRGQEARLRCSPMKGHSHVYWYRQLPEEGLKFMVYLQKENIIDESGMPKERFSAEFPKEGPSILRIQQVVRGDSAAYFCASSAGTDNSPLHFGNGTRLTVT.

This clonotype occurred a few times. The library was prepared for alpha chains; this beta chain is a stray read, so its frequency means little. The rearrangement links TRBV9 to TRBJ2-1; the match to TRBD2 covers 13 bases. Germline loops: CDR1 SGDLS, CDR2 YYNGEE. The CDR3 length is 18 residues. V trimming: 4 bases; J trimming: 1 base; junction bases outside the gene matches: 8. The DNA of the CDR3 is TGTGCCAGCAGCCTCCGGACTAGCGGGGGCCCGTCCTACAATGAGCAGTTCTTC. Amino acids: CASSLRTSGGPSYNEQFF.

This clonotype was seen at least ten times. This beta chain lies outside the target of a library built for alpha chains; its clone size means little. The chain joins TRBV18 to TRBJ2-3; D call uncertain. Germline V gives CDR1 KGHSH, CDR2 LQKENI. The ends were cut back, 6 bases at V and 4 bases at J, with 8 bases in the middle. There are 12 residues in the CDR3. The CDR3 DNA follows: TGTGCCAGCTCGGAGTTGTCAGATACGCAGTATTTT. Its protein is CASSELSDTQYF.

Notes on this clonotype: This beta chain is an unintended read in a library built for alpha chains; its size means little. This chain uses TRBV11-2 with TRBJ2-3; 10 bases map to TRBD2. The CDR3 totals 16 residues. Germline V gene sequence: CDR1 SGHAT, CDR2 FQNNGV. V lost 4 bases and J lost 6; bases outside the gene matches: 10. CDR3 sequence reads: CASSSGTSGVSDTQYF. The CDR3 DNA reads as TGTGCCAGCAGCTCGGGAACTAGCGGGGTCTCGGATACGCAGTATTTT.

A remark on this clonotype: Because the library targeted alpha chains, this beta chain is an off-target read whose size means little. This CDR3 is CASRERRTGNSPLHF. CDR3 DNA sequence: TGTGCCAGCAGGGAAAGGAGGACAGGGAATTCACCCCTCCACTTT. The chain carries TRBV6-1 and TRBJ1-6, with 8 bases that match TRBD1. Per the germline V gene, CDR1 is MNHNS and CDR2 is SASEGT. This CDR3 has 15 residues. V gave up 6 bases and J gave up 7 bases; unmatched junction bases: 8.